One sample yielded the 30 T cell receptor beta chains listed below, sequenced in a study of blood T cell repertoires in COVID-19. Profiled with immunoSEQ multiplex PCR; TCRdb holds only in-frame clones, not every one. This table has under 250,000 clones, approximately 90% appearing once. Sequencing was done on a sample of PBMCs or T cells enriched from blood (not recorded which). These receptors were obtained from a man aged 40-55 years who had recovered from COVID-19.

This chain's CDR3 is CASSYGQGATYGYTF. In DNA, the CDR3 is TGTGCCAGCAGTTACGGTCAGGGGGCCACCTATGGCTACACCTTC. The chain recombines TRBV6-5 with TRBJ1-2, with 8 positions matching TRBD1. The length of the CDR3 is 15 residues. With V trimmed by 2 bases and J by 4 bases, 6 bases remained unmatched. Germline CDR1 MNHEY, CDR2 SVGAGI.

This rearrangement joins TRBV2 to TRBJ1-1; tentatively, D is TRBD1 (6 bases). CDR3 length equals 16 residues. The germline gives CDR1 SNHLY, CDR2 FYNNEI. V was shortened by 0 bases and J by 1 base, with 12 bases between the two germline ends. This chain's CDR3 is CASSEATGKANTEAFF. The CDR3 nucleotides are TGTGCCAGCAGTGAAGCGACAGGTAAAGCGAACACTGAAGCTTTCTTT. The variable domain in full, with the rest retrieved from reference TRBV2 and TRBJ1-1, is EPEVTQTPSHQVTQMGQEVILRCVPISNHLYFYWYRQILGQKVEFLVSFYNNEISEKSEIFDDQFSVERPDGSNFTLKIRSTKLEDSAMYFCASSEATGKANTEAFFGQGTRLTVV.

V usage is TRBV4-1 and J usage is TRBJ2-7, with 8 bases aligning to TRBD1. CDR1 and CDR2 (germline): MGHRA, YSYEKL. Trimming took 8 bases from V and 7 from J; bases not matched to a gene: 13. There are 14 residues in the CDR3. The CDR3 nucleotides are TGCGCCAGCGGCGTGCAGGGGGCTTATGGGGAGCAGTACTTC. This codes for CASGVQGAYGEQYF.

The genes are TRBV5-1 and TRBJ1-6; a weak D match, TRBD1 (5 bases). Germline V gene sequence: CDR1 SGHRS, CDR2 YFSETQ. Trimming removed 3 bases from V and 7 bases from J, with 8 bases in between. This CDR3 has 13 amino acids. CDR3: CASSYSGNSPLHF. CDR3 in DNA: TGCGCCAGCAGCTACTCAGGGAATTCACCCCTCCACTTT.

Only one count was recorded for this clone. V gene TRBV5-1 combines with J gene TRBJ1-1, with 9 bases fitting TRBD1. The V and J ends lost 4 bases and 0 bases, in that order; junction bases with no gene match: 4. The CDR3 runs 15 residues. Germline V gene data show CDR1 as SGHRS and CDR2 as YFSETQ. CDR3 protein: CASSVRDRVNTEAFF. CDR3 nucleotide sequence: TGCGCCAGCAGCGTCCGGGACAGGGTGAACACTGAAGCTTTCTTT.

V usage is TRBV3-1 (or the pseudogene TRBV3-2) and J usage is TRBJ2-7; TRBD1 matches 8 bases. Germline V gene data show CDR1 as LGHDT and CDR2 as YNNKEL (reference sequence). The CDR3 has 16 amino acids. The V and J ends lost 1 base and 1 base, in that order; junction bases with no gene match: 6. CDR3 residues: CASSQVSGGHSYEQYF. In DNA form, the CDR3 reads TGTGCCAGCAGCCAAGTATCAGGGGGCCATTCCTACGAGCAGTACTTC.

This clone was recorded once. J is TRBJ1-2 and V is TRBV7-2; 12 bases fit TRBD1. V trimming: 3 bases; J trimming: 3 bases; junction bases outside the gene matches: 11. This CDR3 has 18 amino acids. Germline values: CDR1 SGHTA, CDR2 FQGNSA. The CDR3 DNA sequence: TGTGCCAGCAGCTTCATCCGGGACAGGGGGCGTATAGACTATGGCTACACCTTC. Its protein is CASSFIRDRGRIDYGYTF.

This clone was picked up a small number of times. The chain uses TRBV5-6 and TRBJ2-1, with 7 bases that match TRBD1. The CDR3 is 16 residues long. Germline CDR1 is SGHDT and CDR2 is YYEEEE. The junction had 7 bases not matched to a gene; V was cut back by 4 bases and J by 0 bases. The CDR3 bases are TGTGCCAGCAGCGGGCGTCACAGGGGCTCCTACAATGAGCAGTTCTTC. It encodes CASSGRHRGSYNEQFF.

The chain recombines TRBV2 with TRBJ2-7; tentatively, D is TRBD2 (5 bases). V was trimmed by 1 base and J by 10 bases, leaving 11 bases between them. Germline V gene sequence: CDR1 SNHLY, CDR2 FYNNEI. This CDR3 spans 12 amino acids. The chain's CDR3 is CASSEVRAEQYF. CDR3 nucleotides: TGTGCCAGCAGTGAAGTGAGGGCAGAACAGTACTTC.

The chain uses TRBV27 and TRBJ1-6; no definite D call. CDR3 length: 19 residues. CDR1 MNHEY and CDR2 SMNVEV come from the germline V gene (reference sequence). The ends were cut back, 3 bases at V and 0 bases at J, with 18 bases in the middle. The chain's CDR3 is CASSFFAAGASSYNSPLHF. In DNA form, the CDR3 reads TGTGCCAGCAGTTTCTTCGCGGCCGGAGCGAGCTCCTATAATTCACCCCTCCACTTT.

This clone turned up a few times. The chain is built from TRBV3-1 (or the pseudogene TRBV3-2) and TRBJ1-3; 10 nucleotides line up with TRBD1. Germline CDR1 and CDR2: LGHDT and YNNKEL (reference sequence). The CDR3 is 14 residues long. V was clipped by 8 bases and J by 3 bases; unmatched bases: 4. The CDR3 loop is CASAGTGDGNTIYF. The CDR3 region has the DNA TGTGCCAGCGCCGGGACAGGGGATGGAAACACCATATATTTT.

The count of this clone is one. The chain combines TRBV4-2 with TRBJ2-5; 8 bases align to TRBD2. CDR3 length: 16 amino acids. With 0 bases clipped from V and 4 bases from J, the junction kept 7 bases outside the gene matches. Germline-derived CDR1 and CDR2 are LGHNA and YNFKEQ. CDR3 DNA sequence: TGTGCCAGCAGCCAAGATCCGGGGGGGAGCCGAGAGACCCAGTACTTC. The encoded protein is CASSQDPGGSRETQYF.

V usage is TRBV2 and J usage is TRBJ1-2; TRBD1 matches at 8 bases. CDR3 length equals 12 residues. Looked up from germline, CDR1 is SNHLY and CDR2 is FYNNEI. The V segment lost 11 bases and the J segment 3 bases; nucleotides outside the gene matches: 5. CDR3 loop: CAGGQGHYGYTF. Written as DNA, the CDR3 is TGTGCCGGAGGACAGGGACACTATGGCTACACCTTC.

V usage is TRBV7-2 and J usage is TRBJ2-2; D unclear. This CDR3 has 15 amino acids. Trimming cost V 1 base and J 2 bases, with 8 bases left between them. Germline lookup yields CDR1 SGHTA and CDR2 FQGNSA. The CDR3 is CASSLGTDNTGELFF. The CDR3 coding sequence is TGTGCCAGCAGCTTAGGCACAGACAACACCGGGGAGCTGTTTTTT.

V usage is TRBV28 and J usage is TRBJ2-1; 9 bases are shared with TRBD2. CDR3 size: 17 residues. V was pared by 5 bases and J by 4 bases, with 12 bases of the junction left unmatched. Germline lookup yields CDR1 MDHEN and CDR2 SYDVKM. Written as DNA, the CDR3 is TGTGCCAGCAGTCACCCCTTAGCGGGAGTCTCGTACAATGAGCAGTTCTTC. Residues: CASSHPLAGVSYNEQFF.

CDR3 sequence: CASSLNSQGGGQEKLFF. The CDR3, as DNA: TGCGCCAGCAGCCTCAACTCCCAGGGCGGGGGACAAGAAAAACTGTTTTTT. The chain carries TRBV4-1 and TRBJ1-4; maybe TRBD1 (6 bases). Germline V gene sequence: CDR1 MGHRA, CDR2 YSYEKL. V shed 4 bases and J shed 8 bases, with 23 bases lying between them. This CDR3 is 17 amino acids long.

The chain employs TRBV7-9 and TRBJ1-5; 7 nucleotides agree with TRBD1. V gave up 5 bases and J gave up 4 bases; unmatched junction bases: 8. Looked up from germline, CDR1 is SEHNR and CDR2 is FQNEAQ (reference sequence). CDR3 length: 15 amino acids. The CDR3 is CASSVQGEANQPQHF. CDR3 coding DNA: TGTGCCAGCAGCGTGCAGGGGGAGGCGAATCAGCCCCAGCATTTT.

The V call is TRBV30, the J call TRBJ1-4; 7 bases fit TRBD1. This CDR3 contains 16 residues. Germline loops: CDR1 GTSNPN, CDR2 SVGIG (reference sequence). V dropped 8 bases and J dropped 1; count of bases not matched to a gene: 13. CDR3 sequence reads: CAGGTGASGTNEKLFF. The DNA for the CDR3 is TGTGCCGGAGGCACAGGGGCTTCGGGAACTAATGAAAAACTGTTTTTT.

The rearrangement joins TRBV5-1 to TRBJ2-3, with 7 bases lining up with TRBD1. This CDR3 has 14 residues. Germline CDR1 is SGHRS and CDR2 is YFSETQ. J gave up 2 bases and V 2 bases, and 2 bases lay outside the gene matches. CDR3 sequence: CASSFGTATDTQYF. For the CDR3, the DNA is TGCGCCAGCAGCTTTGGGACAGCCACAGATACGCAGTATTTT.

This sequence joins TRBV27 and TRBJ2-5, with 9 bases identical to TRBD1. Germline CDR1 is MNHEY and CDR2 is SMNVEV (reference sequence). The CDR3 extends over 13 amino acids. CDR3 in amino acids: CAGTGNHQETQYF. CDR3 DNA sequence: TGTGCGGGGACAGGGAATCACCAAGAGACCCAGTACTTC.

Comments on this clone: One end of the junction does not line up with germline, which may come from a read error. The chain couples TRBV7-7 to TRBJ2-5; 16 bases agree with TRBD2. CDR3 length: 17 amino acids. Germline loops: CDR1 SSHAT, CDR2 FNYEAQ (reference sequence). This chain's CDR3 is CASSLGTSGGAYETQYF. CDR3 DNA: TGTGCTAGCAGCTTGGGGACTAGCGGGGGGGCCTATGAGACCCAGTACTTC.

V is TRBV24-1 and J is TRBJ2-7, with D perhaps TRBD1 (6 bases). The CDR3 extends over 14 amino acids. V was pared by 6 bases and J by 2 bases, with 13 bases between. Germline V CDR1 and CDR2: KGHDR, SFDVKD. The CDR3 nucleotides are TGTGCCACCAGTATAGGCAGGGGCCCCTACGAGCAGTACTTC. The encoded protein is CATSIGRGPYEQYF.

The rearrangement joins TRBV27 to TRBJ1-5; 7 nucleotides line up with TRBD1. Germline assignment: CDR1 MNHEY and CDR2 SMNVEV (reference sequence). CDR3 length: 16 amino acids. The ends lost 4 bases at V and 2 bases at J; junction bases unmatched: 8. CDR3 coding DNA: TGTGCCAGCAGTTCCTCCGACAGGGTTGGCAATCAGCCCCAGCATTTT. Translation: CASSSSDRVGNQPQHF.

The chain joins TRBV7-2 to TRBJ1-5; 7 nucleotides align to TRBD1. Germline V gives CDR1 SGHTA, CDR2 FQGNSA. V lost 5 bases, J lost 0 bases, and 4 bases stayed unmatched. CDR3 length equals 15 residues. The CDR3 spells CASSLRGLSNQPQHF. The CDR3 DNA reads TGTGCCAGCAGCCTGAGGGGGCTTAGCAATCAGCCCCAGCATTTT.

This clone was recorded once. DNA for the CDR3: TGTGCCAGCAGCCCCAGGACACCCGATGTTACTGGAAACACCATATATTTT. Its protein is CASSPRTPDVTGNTIYF. The chain employs TRBV7-2 and TRBJ1-3; D possibly corresponds to TRBD1 (5 bases). Germline CDR1 reads SGHTA; CDR2 reads FQGNSA. CDR3 length: 17 amino acids. Trimming removed 5 bases from V and 2 bases from J, with 19 bases in between.

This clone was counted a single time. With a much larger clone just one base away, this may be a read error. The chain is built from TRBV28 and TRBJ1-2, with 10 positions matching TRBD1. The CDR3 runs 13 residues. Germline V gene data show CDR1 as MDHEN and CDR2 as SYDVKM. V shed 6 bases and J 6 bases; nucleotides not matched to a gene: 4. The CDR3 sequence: CASSKTGGDGYTF. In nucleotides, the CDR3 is TGTGCCAGCAGCAAGACAGGGGGCGATGGCTACACCTTC.

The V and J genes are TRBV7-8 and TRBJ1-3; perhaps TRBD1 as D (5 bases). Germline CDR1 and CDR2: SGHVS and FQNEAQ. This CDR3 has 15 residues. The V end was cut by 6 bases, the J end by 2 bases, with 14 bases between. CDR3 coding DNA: TGTGCCAGCAGTCAGAGACGGACACCTGGAAACACCATATATTTT. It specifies CASSQRRTPGNTIYF.

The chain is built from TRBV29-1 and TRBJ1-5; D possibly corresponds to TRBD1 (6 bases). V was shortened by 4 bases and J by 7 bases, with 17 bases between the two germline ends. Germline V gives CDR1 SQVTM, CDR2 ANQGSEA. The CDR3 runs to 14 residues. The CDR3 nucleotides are TGCAGCGTTGTACAGGGTGGTCTGGGACAGCCCCAGCATTTT. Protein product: CSVVQGGLGQPQHF.

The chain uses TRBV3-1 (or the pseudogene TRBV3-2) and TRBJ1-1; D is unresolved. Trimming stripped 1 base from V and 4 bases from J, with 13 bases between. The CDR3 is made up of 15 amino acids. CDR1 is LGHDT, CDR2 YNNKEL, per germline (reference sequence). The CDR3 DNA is TGTGCCAGCAGCCAAGTGGCGGGCCGAGGCACTGAAGCTTTCTTT. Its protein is CASSQVAGRGTEAFF.

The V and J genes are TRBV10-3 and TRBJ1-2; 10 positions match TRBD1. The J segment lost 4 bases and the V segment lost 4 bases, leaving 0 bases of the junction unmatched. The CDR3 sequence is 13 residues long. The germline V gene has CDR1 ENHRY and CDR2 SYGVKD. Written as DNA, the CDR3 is TGTGCCATCAGTGGGACAGGGGGCTATGGCTACACCTTC. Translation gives CAISGTGGYGYTF.